The 30 T cell receptor beta chains below all came from one sample that was sequenced in a study of T cell repertoires in cytomegalovirus infection (dated by TCRdb to 2018 to 2020). TCRdb records Illumina HiSeq 1500 as the sequencer. The public reads were run again by TCRdb, first through fastp at Q25 and then through MiXCR, and only productive beta chains were kept. CDR3 protein duplicates are merged, each entry listing the most common genes and DNA. Across this sample there are roughly 200,000 distinct CDR3 sequences, with around two fifths seen only once. 55% to 60% of the sample belongs to the ten largest clones. Read against the paper, the sample's treatment or condition label means: in vitro stimulation with specific CMV peptide epitopes to enrich CMV-specific T cells. The antigens of these receptors remain unknown. The sequenced sample was CD8+ T cells from cultured PBMCs, obtained from culture after CMV antigen stimulation. The source is a human donor in good health (CMV status not recorded). Some clones in this sample may be carry-over from other donors' samples.

CDR3 sequence reads: CASSLTPRPEQFF. DNA of the CDR3: TGTGCCAGCAGCTTAACGCCAAGACCTGAGCAGTTCTTC. The rearrangement uses TRBV7-2 and TRBJ2-1; D gene unclear. The V end was cut by 2 bases, the J end by 9 bases, with 11 bases between. CDR1 and CDR2 (germline): SGHTA, FQGNSA. This CDR3 is built from 13 residues.

The table lists this clonotype with a few counts. CDR3 coding DNA: TGTGCCAGCAGCTGGGTGAGGGATACGCAGTATTTT. Encoded protein: CASSWVRDTQYF. V is TRBV7-9 and J is TRBJ2-3, with D hard to call. The CDR3 is made up of 12 amino acids. Trimming stripped 4 bases from V and 6 bases from J, with 8 bases between. From germline, CDR1 is SEHNR and CDR2 FQNEAQ (reference sequence).

This clonotype was seen repeatedly, ten times or more. The rearrangement uses TRBV7-2 and TRBJ1-1, with TRBD1 matching 7 bases. Germline loops: CDR1 SGHTA, CDR2 FQGNSA. Losses at the gene ends were 3 bases for V and 2 bases for J; bases not matched to a gene: 3. The CDR3 contains 14 residues. This CDR3 reads CASSLGTANTEAFF. The CDR3 DNA follows: TGTGCCAGCAGCTTGGGGACAGCCAACACTGAAGCTTTCTTT.

In its sample, this clonotype was seen a few times. The chain recombines TRBV12-3 or TRBV12-4 with TRBJ2-7, with a weak D call TRBD2 (6 bases). V shed 5 bases and J shed 0 bases, with 11 bases lying between them. The CDR3 covers 14 residues. CDR3 loop: CASSTGTYSYEQYF. CDR3 DNA: TGTGCCAGCAGTACCGGGACTTACTCCTACGAGCAGTACTTC.

This clonotype showed up just a few times. The chain recombines TRBV12-3 or TRBV12-4 with TRBJ2-4; D uncertain. There are 16 residues in the CDR3. V was shortened by 3 bases and J by 0 bases, with 12 bases between the two germline ends. In nucleotides, the CDR3 is TGTGCCAGCAGTTTTTCTGGCAGATTAGCCAAAAACATTCAGTACTTC. Residues: CASSFSGRLAKNIQYF.

J is TRBJ2-5 and V is TRBV11-2; D is unclear. V lost 0 bases to trimming and J lost 2 bases, with 7 bases between them. Germline V lookup: CDR1 SGHAT, CDR2 FQNNGV. The CDR3 is 14 amino acids. The CDR3 sequence: CASSLDLVQETQYF. CDR3 nucleotide sequence: TGTGCCAGCAGCTTAGACTTAGTACAAGAGACCCAGTACTTC.

CDR3 bases: TGTGCCAGCAGCGGCCGGGTACAGGGCTCATACAATGAGCAGTTCTTC. Protein product: CASSGRVQGSYNEQFF. The chain links TRBV7-9 to TRBJ2-1, with D possibly being TRBD1 (6 bases). Germline V gene lookup returns CDR1 SEHNR and CDR2 FQNEAQ (reference sequence). V was trimmed by 5 bases and J by 4 bases, leaving 18 bases between them. The CDR3 length is 16 residues.

This clonotype was seen a single time. The chain links TRBV12-5 to TRBJ1-2; D ambiguous. The CDR3 has 14 amino acids. The V and J ends lost 6 bases and 5 bases respectively, with 16 bases between them. Germline V CDR1 and CDR2: LGHNT, FRNRAP. CDR3 in amino acids: CASGAEAERYGYTF. For the CDR3, the DNA is TGTGCTAGTGGAGCTGAAGCTGAAAGATATGGCTACACCTTC.

The CDR3 spells CASKKGTYNEQFF. As DNA, the CDR3 is TGTGCCAGCAAAAAGGGTACCTACAATGAGCAGTTCTTC. The chain carries TRBV7-4 and TRBJ2-1; D unclear. CDR3 length: 13 amino acids. V was cut by 7 bases and J by 2 bases, with 9 bases left in between. Germline V CDR1 and CDR2: SGHVT, SQSDAQ. The full variable domain, in which reference TRBV7-4 and TRBJ2-1 provide the parts outside the CDR3, is GAGVSQSPRYKVAKRGRDVALRCDSISGHVTLYWYRQTLGQGSEVLTYSQSDAQRDKSGRPSGRFSAERPERSVSTLKIQRTEQGDSAVYLCASKKGTYNEQFFGPGTRLTVL.

This clonotype was counted only a few times. The J gene is TRBJ2-7, the V gene TRBV28; D is ambiguous. Trimming left V 6 bases short and J 0 bases short, with 12 bases between. Looked up from germline, CDR1 is MDHEN and CDR2 is SYDVKM. This CDR3 comprises 14 residues. CDR3 in amino acids: CASSPWLTSYEQYF. The CDR3 nucleotides are TGTGCCAGCAGCCCGTGGCTAACCTCCTACGAGCAGTACTTC.

This clonotype has ten or more counts. V gene TRBV7-2 combines with J gene TRBJ2-7; the D is unclear. Germline CDR1 is SGHTA and CDR2 is FQGNSA. V dropped 0 bases and J dropped 0 bases, with 9 bases sitting between them. This CDR3 is built from 15 residues. CDR3 residues: CASSLARLNSYEQYF. The CDR3, as DNA: TGTGCCAGCAGCTTAGCTCGGTTAAACTCCTACGAGCAGTACTTC.

This clonotype was observed a handful of times. V and J are TRBV28 and TRBJ2-1; D possibly corresponds to TRBD1 (6 bases). V was clipped by 5 bases and J by 0 bases, with 20 bases between them. From germline, CDR1 is MDHEN and CDR2 SYDVKM. This CDR3 is built from 18 residues. The CDR3 sequence is CASSPPTYRESSYNEQFF. In nucleotides, the CDR3 is TGTGCCAGCAGTCCACCTACCTACAGGGAGAGCTCCTACAATGAGCAGTTCTTC. Together with reference TRBV28 and TRBJ2-1, the CDR3 gives the full variable domain: DVKVTQSSRYLVKRTGEKVFLECVQDMDHENMFWYRQDPGLGLRLIYFSYDVKMKEKGDIPEGYSVSREKKERFSLILESASTNQTSMYLCASSPPTYRESSYNEQFFGPGTRLTVL.

Many counts were recorded for this clonotype. V and J are TRBV7-2 and TRBJ2-7; the D gene could be TRBD1 or TRBD2 (5 bases each). Trimming removed 6 bases at V and 2 bases at J, with 11 bases between. The CDR3 contains 13 residues. CDR1 and CDR2 from the germline V gene are SGHTA and FQGNSA. The CDR3 sequence: CASSSGATYEQYF. The DNA of the CDR3 is TGTGCCAGCAGTTCCGGGGCCACCTACGAGCAGTACTTC.

This chain connects TRBV29-1 to TRBJ1-2; D ambiguous. Deletions cut 1 base from V and 4 bases from J, with 10 bases between. CDR1 is SQVTM and CDR2 is ANQGSEA in the germline V gene. The CDR3 is 13 residues long. The chain's CDR3 is CSVEGRLSYGYTF. In DNA, the CDR3 is TGCAGCGTTGAAGGACGGCTATCCTATGGCTACACCTTC.

V and J are TRBV6-1 and TRBJ2-7; either TRBD1 or TRBD2 may supply D (5 bases each). From germline, CDR1 is MNHNS and CDR2 SASEGT. Trimming took 4 bases from V and 3 from J, leaving 10 bases between them. The CDR3 covers 13 residues. CDR3 DNA sequence: TGTGCCAGCAGTGTTGGGACCGGCTACGAGCAGTACTTC. This translates into CASSVGTGYEQYF.

This clonotype was seen a few times. The chain joins TRBV4-2 to TRBJ2-5, with 7 bases identical to TRBD2. The CDR3 spans 15 residues. CDR1 and CDR2 (germline): LGHNA, YNFKEQ. With 1 base clipped from V and 3 bases from J, the junction kept 5 bases outside the gene matches. CDR3 protein: CASSQASGSEETQYF. The CDR3 DNA sequence: TGTGCCAGCAGCCAAGCTAGCGGCAGCGAAGAGACCCAGTACTTC.

This clonotype was detected only a few times. The chain joins TRBV6-6 to TRBJ1-2, with no clear D. Germline-derived CDR1 and CDR2 are MNHNY and SVGAGI (reference sequence). The CDR3 spans 12 residues. V was clipped by 7 bases and J by 2 bases, with 8 bases between them. CDR3 region: CASITENYGYTF. The CDR3 bases are TGTGCCAGCATAACAGAAAACTATGGCTACACCTTC.

A few counts support this clonotype. The CDR3 spells CASSLGGVGYTF. Written as DNA, the CDR3 is TGTGCCAGCAGTTTAGGAGGGGTGGGCTACACCTTC. The chain has TRBV28 and TRBJ1-2; tentative D call: TRBD1 (5 bases). CDR3 length: 12 residues. The germline V gene encodes CDR1 MDHEN and CDR2 SYDVKM. Trimming removed 2 bases at V and 8 bases at J, with 9 bases between.

This clonotype was counted a few times. V is TRBV9 and J is TRBJ1-1; D unclear. The V and J ends lost 6 bases and 3 bases respectively, with 15 bases between them. The CDR3 runs to 14 residues. CDR1 and CDR2 from the germline V gene are SGDLS and YYNGEE. The CDR3 DNA reads as TGTGCCAGCACCCCTTACGGGAGGGACACTGAAGCTTTCTTT. Protein product: CASTPYGRDTEAFF.

This clonotype has just a few counts. This chain connects TRBV4-1 to TRBJ2-1; D may correspond to TRBD1 or TRBD2 (5 bases each). The CDR3 sequence is 17 residues long. CDR1 MGHRA and CDR2 YSYEKL come from the germline V gene. With 5 bases removed from V and 3 bases from J, the gap between germline ends came to 20 bases. CDR3 in DNA: TGCGCCAGCAGCGGGCGTTCTCCTAGAGGGGACTACAATGAGCAGTTCTTC. Translation: CASSGRSPRGDYNEQFF.

The CDR3 spells CASSYGDWDEQFF. CDR3 in DNA: TGTGCCAGCAGTTATGGGGATTGGGATGAGCAGTTCTTC. J is TRBJ2-1 and V is TRBV27; the D is unclear. V lost 4 bases to trimming and J lost 8 bases, with 12 bases between them. Germline CDR1 and CDR2: MNHEY and SMNVEV (reference sequence). There are 13 residues in the CDR3.

V usage is TRBV25-1 and J usage is TRBJ2-3; D gene uncertain. The CDR3 runs 13 residues. V was trimmed by 0 bases and J by 2 bases, leaving 3 bases between them. Germline CDR1 and CDR2: MGHDK and SYGVNS. The CDR3 protein is CASSEYYTDTQYF. CDR3 nucleotide sequence: TGTGCCAGCAGTGAATATTACACAGATACGCAGTATTTT.

This clonotype has a count of ten or more. The V gene is TRBV6-5, the J gene TRBJ2-5, with TRBD1 as a possible D gene (6 bases). Germline values: CDR1 MNHEY, CDR2 SVGAGI. V was pared by 5 bases and J by 2 bases, with 12 bases between. The CDR3 length is 14 residues. The CDR3 DNA is TGTGCCAGCAGTCGGACAGTCTTACAAGAGACCCAGTACTTC. Its protein is CASSRTVLQETQYF.

The rearrangement uses TRBV4-1 and TRBJ1-4; TRBD1 is a possible D gene (6 bases). Germline V lookup: CDR1 MGHRA, CDR2 YSYEKL. This CDR3 comprises 16 residues. Trimming cost V 4 bases and J 6 bases, with 18 bases left between them. The DNA of the CDR3 is TGCGCCAGCAGCCCGCAAGCGGAGGGGGGCGATGAAAAACTGTTTTTT. Translated, it gives CASSPQAEGGDEKLFF.

The chain employs TRBV11-3 and TRBJ1-3; 7 bases fit TRBD1. The CDR3 has 15 residues. V trimming: 4 bases; J trimming: 5 bases; junction bases outside the gene matches: 8. From germline, CDR1 is SGHNT and CDR2 YENEEA. The CDR3 sequence is CASSYPDRARNTIYF. In DNA form, the CDR3 reads TGTGCCAGCAGCTACCCTGACAGGGCTCGAAACACCATATATTTT.

This clonotype appeared a few times. The V gene is TRBV27, the J gene TRBJ2-5; maybe TRBD2 (5 bases). This CDR3 region has 14 residues. V was shortened by 7 bases and J by 2 bases, with 14 bases between the two germline ends. From germline, CDR1 is MNHEY and CDR2 SMNVEV (reference sequence). CDR3: CASTPFPGQETQYF. The CDR3, as DNA: TGTGCCAGCACCCCCTTCCCGGGACAAGAGACCCAGTACTTC.

This clonotype was seen more than once but under ten times. The chain uses TRBV27 and TRBJ2-1; weak D call: TRBD2 (5 bases). The CDR3 has 13 residues. Germline lookup yields CDR1 MNHEY and CDR2 SMNVEV (reference sequence). V gave up 6 bases and J gave up 5 bases, with 11 bases separating them. The CDR3 loop is CASSPRENNEQFF. The CDR3 coding sequence is TGTGCCAGCAGCCCACGGGAAAACAATGAGCAGTTCTTC.

V usage is TRBV6-8 and J usage is TRBJ1-1; a weak D match, TRBD1 (6 bases). Per germline, CDR1 MNHGY and CDR2 SAAAGT. The CDR3 consists of 14 residues. V was shortened by 5 bases and J by 2 bases, with 12 bases between the two germline ends. CDR3 sequence (DNA): TGTGCCAGCAGTACTAGGGGGGGAAACACTGAAGCTTTCTTT. Protein: CASSTRGGNTEAFF.

This clonotype was seen more than once but under ten times. The V call is TRBV7-2, the J call TRBJ2-1, with TRBD1 matching over 7 bases. This CDR3 is built from 17 residues. With 6 bases clipped from V and 2 bases from J, the junction kept 13 bases outside the gene matches. The germline V gene encodes CDR1 SGHTA and CDR2 FQGNSA. Here the CDR3 DNA reads TGTGCCAGCAGAAAATATAGCCAGCAGGGGGCCTACAATGAGCAGTTCTTC. Its translation is CASRKYSQQGAYNEQFF.

This clonotype was seen many times. The chain is built from TRBV7-2 and TRBJ2-1; D gene uncertain. CDR3 size: 14 residues. The ends were cut back, 0 bases at V and 6 bases at J, with 9 bases in the middle. Germline CDR1 is SGHTA and CDR2 is FQGNSA. In DNA form, the CDR3 reads TGTGCCAGCAGCTTAGCCGGTAGCAGCAATGAGCAGTTCTTC. Encoded protein: CASSLAGSSNEQFF.